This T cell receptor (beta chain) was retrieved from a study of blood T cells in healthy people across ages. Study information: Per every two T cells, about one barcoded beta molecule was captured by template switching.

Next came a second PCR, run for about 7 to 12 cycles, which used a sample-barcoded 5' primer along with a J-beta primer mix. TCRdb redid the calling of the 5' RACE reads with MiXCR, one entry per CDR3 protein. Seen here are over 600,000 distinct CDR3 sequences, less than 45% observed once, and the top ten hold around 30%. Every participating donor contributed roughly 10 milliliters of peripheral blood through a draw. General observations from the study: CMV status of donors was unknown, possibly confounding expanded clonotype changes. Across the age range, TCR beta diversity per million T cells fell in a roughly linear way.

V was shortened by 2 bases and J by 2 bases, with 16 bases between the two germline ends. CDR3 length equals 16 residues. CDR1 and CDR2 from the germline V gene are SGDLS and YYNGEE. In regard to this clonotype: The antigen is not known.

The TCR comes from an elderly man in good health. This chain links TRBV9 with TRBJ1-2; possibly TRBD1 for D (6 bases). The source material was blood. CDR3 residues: CASSVSGRGANYGYTF. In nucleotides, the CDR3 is TGTGCCAGCAGCGTCTCTGGGCGGGGGGCGAACTATGGCTACACCTTC. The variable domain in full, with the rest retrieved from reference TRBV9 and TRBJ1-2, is DSGVTQTPKHLITATGQRVTLRCSPRSGDLSVYWYQQSLDQGLQFLIQYYNGEERAKGNILERFSAQQFPDLHSELNLSSLELGDSALYFCASSVSGRGANYGYTFGSGTRLTVV.